The source of this T cell receptor beta chain is a study of blood T cell repertoires in COVID-19. How the authors handled the data: Amplification with reference gene primers provided the estimates of nucleated cell counts. Sequenced by immunoSEQ multiplex PCR; TCRdb stores in-frame clones only, minus some. V, J and clone size were drawn from that table, and D and trimming were deduced from the DNA. Seen here are over 150,000 clones, 80% to 90% observed once, and the top ten hold 7.5% to 10%. There are 12 residues in the CDR3. Germline lookup yields CDR1 SGHTA and CDR2 FQGNSA. V lost 3 bases and J 5 bases, leaving 7 bases between the germline ends. This clone appeared a single time.

Material: peripheral blood. The sequence came from a man aged 45-60 years with active or convalescent COVID-19. The chain employs TRBV7-2 and TRBJ1-1, with D perhaps matching TRBD1 (6 bases). CDR3: CASSLRGTEAFF. In DNA form, the CDR3 reads TGTGCCAGCAGCTTGAGGGGGACTGAAGCTTTCTTT.